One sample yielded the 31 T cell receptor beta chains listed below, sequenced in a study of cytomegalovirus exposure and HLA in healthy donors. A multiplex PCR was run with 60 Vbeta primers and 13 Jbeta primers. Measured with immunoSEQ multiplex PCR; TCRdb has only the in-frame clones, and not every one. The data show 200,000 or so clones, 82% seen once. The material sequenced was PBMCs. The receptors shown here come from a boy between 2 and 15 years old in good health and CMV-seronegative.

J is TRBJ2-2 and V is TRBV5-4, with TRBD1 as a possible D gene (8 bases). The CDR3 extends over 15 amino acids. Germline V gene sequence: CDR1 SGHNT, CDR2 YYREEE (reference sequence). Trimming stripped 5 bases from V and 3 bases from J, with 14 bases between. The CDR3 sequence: CASRLTGGDTGELFF. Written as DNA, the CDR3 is TGTGCCAGCAGATTAACAGGGGGGGACACCGGGGAGCTGTTTTTT.

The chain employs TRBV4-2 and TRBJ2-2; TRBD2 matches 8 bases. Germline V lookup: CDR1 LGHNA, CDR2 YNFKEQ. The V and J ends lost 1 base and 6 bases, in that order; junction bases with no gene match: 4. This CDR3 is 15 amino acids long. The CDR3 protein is CASSQGPGGAGELFF. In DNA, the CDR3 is TGTGCCAGCAGCCAAGGGCCGGGGGGGGCCGGGGAGCTGTTTTTT.

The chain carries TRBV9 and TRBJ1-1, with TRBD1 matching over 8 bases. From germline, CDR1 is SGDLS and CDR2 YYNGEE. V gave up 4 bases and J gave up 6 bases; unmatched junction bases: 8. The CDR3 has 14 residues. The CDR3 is CASSFLDRGAEAFF. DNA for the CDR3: TGTGCCAGCAGCTTTCTCGACAGGGGCGCTGAAGCTTTCTTT.

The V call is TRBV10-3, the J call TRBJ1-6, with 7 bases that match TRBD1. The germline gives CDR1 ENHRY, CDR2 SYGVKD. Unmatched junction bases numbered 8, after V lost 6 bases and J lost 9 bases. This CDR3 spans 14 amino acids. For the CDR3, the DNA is TGTGCCATCAGGGACAATAACAGGGGTTCACCCCTCCACTTT. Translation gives CAIRDNNRGSPLHF.

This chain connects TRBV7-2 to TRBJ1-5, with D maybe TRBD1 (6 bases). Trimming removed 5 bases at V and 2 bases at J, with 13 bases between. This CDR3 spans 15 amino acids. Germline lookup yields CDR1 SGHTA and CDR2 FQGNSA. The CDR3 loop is CASSPTRTGNQPQHF. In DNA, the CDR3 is TGTGCCAGCAGCCCCACCCGGACAGGCAATCAGCCCCAGCATTTT.

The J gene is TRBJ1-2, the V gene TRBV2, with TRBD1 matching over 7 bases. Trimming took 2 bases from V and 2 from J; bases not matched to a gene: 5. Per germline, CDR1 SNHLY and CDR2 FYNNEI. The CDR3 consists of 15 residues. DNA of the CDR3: TGTGCCAGCAGTGAATTGGGGGACAGAAACTATGGCTACACCTTC. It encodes CASSELGDRNYGYTF. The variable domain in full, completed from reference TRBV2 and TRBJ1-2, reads EPEVTQTPSHQVTQMGQEVILRCVPISNHLYFYWYRQILGQKVEFLVSFYNNEISEKSEIFDDQFSVERPDGSNFTLKIRSTKLEDSAMYFCASSELGDRNYGYTFGSGTRLTVV.

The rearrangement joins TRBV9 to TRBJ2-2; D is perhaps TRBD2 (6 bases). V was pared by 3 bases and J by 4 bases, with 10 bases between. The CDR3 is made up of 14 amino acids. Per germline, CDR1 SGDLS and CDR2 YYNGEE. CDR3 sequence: CASSEVGGTGELFF. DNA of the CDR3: TGTGCCAGCAGCGAAGTCGGGGGCACCGGGGAGCTGTTTTTT.

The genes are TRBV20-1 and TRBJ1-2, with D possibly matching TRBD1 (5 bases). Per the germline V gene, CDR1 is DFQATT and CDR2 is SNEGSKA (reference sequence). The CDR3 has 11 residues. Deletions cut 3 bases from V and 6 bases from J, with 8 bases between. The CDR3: CSASSGNGYTF. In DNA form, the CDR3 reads TGCAGTGCTAGCTCAGGGAATGGCTACACCTTC.

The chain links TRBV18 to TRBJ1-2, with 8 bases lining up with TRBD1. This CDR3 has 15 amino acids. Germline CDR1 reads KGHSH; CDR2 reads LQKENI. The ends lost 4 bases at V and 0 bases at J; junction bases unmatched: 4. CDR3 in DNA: TGTGCCAGCTCACTTGGACAGGGTACTAACTATGGCTACACCTTC. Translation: CASSLGQGTNYGYTF. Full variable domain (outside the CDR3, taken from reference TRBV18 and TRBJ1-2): NAGVMQNPRHLVRRRGQEARLRCSPMKGHSHVYWYRQLPEEGLKFMVYLQKENIIDESGMPKERFSAEFPKEGPSILRIQQVVRGDSAAYFCASSLGQGTNYGYTFGSGTRLTVV.

CDR3 sequence (DNA): TGTGCCAGCAGCGTAGGTTCTGAGGGACAGGGAGCCTACGAGCAGTACTTC. This codes for CASSVGSEGQGAYEQYF. This sequence joins TRBV9 and TRBJ2-7; 9 nucleotides align to TRBD1. V lost 0 bases, J lost 2 bases, and 9 bases stayed unmatched. CDR3 length equals 17 residues. CDR1 SGDLS and CDR2 YYNGEE come from the germline V gene. Combining the CDR3 with reference TRBV9 and TRBJ2-7 gives the whole variable domain DSGVTQTPKHLITATGQRVTLRCSPRSGDLSVYWYQQSLDQGLQFLIQYYNGEERAKGNILERFSAQQFPDLHSELNLSSLELGDSALYFCASSVGSEGQGAYEQYFGPGTRLTVT.

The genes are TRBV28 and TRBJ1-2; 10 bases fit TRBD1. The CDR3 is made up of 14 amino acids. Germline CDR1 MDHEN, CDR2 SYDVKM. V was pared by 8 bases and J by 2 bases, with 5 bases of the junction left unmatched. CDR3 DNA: TGTGCCAGCCTCAGACAGGGGGCCAACTATGGCTACACCTTC. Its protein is CASLRQGANYGYTF.

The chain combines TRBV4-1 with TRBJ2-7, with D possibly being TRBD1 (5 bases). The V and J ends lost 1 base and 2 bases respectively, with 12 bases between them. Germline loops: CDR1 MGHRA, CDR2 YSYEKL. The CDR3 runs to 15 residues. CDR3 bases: TGCGCCAGCAGCCAAGGAAGTCTGGGGCCCTACGAGCAGTACTTC. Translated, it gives CASSQGSLGPYEQYF.

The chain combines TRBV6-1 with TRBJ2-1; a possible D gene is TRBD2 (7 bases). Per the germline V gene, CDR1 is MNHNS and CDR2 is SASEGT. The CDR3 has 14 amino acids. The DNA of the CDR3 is TGTCTACTAGAAGGGGGGGGCAAAAACAATGAGCAGTTCTTC. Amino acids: CLLEGGGKNNEQFF.

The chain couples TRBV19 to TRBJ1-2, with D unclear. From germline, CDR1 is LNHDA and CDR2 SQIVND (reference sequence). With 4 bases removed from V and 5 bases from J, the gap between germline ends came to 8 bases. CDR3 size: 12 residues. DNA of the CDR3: TGTGCCAGTAGTAGGCCGGAGTATGGCTACACCTTC. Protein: CASSRPEYGYTF. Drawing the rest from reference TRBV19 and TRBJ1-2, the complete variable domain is DGGITQSPKYLFRKEGQNVTLSCEQNLNHDAMYWYRQDPGQGLRLIYYSQIVNDFQKGDIAEGYSVSREKKESFPLTVTSAQKNPTAFYLCASSRPEYGYTFGSGTRLTVV.

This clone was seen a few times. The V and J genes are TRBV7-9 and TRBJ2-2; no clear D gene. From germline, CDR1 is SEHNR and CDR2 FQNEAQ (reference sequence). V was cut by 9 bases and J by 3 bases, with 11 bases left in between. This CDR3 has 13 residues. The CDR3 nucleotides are TGTGCCAGGACCGCGGCGGACACCGGGGAGCTGTTTTTT. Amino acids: CARTAADTGELFF.

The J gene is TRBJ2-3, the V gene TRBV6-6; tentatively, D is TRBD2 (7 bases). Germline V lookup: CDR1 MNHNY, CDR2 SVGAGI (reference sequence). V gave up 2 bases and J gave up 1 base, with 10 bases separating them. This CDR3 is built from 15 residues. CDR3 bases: TGTGCCAGCAGTTACGGGGGGGCAGGCACAGATACGCAGTATTTT. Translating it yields CASSYGGAGTDTQYF.

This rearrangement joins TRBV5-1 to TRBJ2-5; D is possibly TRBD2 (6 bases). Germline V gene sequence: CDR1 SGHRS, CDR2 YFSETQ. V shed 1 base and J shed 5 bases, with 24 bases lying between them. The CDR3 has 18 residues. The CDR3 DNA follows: TGCGCCAGCAGCTTGATCATCGGAGGGTCTCATTCGTGGGAGACCCAGTACTTC. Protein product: CASSLIIGGSHSWETQYF.

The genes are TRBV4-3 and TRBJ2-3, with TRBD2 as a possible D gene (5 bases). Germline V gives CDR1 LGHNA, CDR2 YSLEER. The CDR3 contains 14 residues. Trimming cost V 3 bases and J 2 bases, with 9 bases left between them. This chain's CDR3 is CASSQRVITDTQYF. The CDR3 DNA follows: TGCGCCAGCAGCCAGCGGGTTATCACAGATACGCAGTATTTT.

The CDR3 reads CASSVRGGGNSPLHF. The CDR3 DNA sequence: TGTGCCAGCAGCGTAAGGGGGGGCGGGAATTCACCCCTCCACTTT. The V and J genes are TRBV9 and TRBJ1-6; D perhaps matches TRBD1 (6 bases). Per germline, CDR1 SGDLS and CDR2 YYNGEE. The CDR3 is 15 residues long. V was shortened by 1 base and J by 7 bases, with 12 bases between the two germline ends.

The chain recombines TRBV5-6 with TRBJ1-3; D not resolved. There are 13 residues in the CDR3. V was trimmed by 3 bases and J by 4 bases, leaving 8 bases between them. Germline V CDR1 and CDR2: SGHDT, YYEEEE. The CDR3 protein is CASSSDWGNTIYF. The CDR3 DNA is TGTGCCAGCAGCTCGGACTGGGGAAACACCATATATTTT.

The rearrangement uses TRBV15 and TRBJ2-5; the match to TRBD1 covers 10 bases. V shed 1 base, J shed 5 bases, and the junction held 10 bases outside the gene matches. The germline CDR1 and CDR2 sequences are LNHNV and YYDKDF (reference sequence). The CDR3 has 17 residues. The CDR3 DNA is TGTGCCACCAGCAGAGGAGCGAGGACAGGGGGTGGGGAGACCCAGTACTTC. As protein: CATSRGARTGGGETQYF.

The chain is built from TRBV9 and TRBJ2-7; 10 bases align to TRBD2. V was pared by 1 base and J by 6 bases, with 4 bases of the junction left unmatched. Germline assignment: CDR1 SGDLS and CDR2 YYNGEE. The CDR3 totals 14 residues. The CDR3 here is CASSVPSSGGEQYF. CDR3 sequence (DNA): TGTGCCAGCAGCGTACCCTCTAGCGGGGGCGAGCAGTACTTC.

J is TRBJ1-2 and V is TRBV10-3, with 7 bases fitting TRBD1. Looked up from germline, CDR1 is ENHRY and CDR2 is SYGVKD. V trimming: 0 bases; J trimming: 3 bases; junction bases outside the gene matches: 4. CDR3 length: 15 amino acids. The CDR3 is CAISESDREHYGYTF. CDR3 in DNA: TGTGCCATCAGTGAGTCAGACAGGGAGCACTATGGCTACACCTTC.

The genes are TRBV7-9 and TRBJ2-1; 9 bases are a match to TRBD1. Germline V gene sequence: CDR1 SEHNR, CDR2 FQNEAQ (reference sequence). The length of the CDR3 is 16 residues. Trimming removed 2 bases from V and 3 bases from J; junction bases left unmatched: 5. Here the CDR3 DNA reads TGTGCCAGCAGCTTAAACAGGGGGCTCTTCTACAATGAGCAGTTCTTC. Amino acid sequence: CASSLNRGLFYNEQFF.

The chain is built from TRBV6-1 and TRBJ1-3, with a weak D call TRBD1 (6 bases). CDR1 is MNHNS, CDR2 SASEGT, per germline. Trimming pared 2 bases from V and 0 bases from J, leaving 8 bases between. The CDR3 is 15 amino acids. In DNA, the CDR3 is TGTGCCAGCAGTGAACAGGGGCCCTCTGGAAACACCATATATTTT. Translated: CASSEQGPSGNTIYF.

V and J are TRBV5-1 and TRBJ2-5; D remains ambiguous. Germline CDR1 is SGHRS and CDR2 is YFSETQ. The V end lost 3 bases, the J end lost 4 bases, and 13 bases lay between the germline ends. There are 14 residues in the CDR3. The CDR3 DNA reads TGCGCCAGCAGCTCCCGCACCCTAGGAGAGACCCAGTACTTC. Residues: CASSSRTLGETQYF.

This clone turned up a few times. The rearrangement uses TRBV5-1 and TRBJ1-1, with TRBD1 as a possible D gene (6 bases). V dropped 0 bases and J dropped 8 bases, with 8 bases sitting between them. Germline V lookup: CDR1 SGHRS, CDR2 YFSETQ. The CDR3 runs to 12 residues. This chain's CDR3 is CASSLVTGEAFF. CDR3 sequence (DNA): TGCGCCAGCAGCTTGGTAACAGGGGAAGCTTTCTTT. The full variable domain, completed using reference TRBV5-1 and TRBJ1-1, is KAGVTQTPRYLIKTRGQQVTLSCSPISGHRSVSWYQQTPGQGLQFLFEYFSETQRNKGNFPGRFSGRQFSNSRSEMNVSTLELGDSALYLCASSLVTGEAFFGQGTRLTVV.

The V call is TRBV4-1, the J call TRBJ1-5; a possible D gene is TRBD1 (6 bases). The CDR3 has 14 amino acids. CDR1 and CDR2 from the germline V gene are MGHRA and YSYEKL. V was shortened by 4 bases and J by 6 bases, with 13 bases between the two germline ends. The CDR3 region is CASSLDRIGQPQHF. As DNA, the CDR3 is TGCGCCAGCAGCCTAGACAGGATAGGTCAGCCCCAGCATTTT.

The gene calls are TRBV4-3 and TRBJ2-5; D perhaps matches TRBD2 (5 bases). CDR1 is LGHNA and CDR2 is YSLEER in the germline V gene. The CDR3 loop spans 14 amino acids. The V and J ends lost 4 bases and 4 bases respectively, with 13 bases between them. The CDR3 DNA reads TGCGCCAGCAGCCCGGGGTTTTACGGAGAGACCCAGTACTTC. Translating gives CASSPGFYGETQYF.

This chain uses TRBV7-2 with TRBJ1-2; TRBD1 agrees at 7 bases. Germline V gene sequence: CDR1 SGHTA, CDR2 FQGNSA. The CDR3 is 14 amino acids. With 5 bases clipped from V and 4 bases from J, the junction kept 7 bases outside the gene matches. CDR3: CASSRQGGGYGYTF. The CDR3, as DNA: TGTGCCAGCAGCCGACAGGGAGGAGGCTATGGCTACACCTTC.

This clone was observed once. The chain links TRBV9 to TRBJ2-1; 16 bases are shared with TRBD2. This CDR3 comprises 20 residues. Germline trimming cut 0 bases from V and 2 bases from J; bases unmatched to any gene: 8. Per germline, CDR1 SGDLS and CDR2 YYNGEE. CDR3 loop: CASSVATAGTSGGAYNEQFF. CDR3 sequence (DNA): TGTGCCAGCAGCGTAGCGACAGCCGGGACTAGCGGGGGGGCCTACAATGAGCAGTTCTTC.